These T cell receptor beta chains were read from a single sample in a study of blood T cell repertoires in COVID-19. This table comes from immunoSEQ multiplex PCR, and its TCRdb copy is limited to in-frame clones, with some not included. The data show 120,000 to 150,000 clones, with more than 75% seen just once and roughly 13% held by the top ten. The specimen was peripheral blood. Receptors were obtained from a man in his 60s with active or convalescent COVID-19. Each CDR3 is given with its conserved first and last residue. D genes are given only for firm matches. Expanded clones get a size class; other rows say once, few or many, or leave the size out.

v_call	d_call	clone_size	j_call	cdr3_nt	cdr3_aa
TRBV7-2	.	.	TRBJ1-1	TGTGCCAGCAGCTTCGACAGCCTGAACACTGAAGCTTTCTTT	CASSFDSLNTEAFF
TRBV7-9	TRBD2	.	TRBJ2-3	TGTGCCAGCTGTGCTAGCGGGAGCACAGATACGCAGTATTTT	CASCASGSTDTQYF
TRBV21-1	.	few	TRBJ1-5	TGTGCCAGCAGCAAAGAAAGGGACAGGTGTGACAATCAGCCCCAGCATTTT	CASSKERDRCDNQPQHF
TRBV20-1	.	few	TRBJ1-2	TGCAGTGCTAGTCGGGGGGATAGGGGCTACACCTTC	CSASRGDRGYTF
TRBV6-5	TRBD2	once	TRBJ2-1	TGTGCCAGCAGTTATGCGACTAGCGGGATCGATGAGCAGTTCTTC	CASSYATSGIDEQFF
TRBV7-3	TRBD2	.	TRBJ2-3	TGTGCCAGCAGCGCCCCCATAGCGGGAGGCACAGATACGCAGTATTTT	CASSAPIAGGTDTQYF
TRBV5-1	TRBD2	.	TRBJ2-3	TGCGCCAGCAGCTTGACTAGCGGGACTGACACAGATACGCAGTATTTT	CASSLTSGTDTDTQYF
TRBV19	TRBD2	.	TRBJ2-7	TGTGCCAGTAGCCCCTTCGCCGGGACTAGCGGGACGCTGAGGAAGCAGTACTTC	CASSPFAGTSGTLRKQYF
TRBV28	TRBD1	.	TRBJ2-7	TGTGCCAGCAGCCCCCGACAGGGGGCAGACGAGCAGTACTTC	CASSPRQGADEQYF
TRBV27	TRBD1	.	TRBJ2-7	TGTGCCAGCAGAGGGGGCTCCCACGAGCAGTACTTC	CASRGGSHEQYF
TRBV6-6	TRBD1	.	TRBJ1-5	TGTGCCAGCAGCCGGGACAGGGGGTCCGTTCAGCCCCAGCATTTT	CASSRDRGSVQPQHF